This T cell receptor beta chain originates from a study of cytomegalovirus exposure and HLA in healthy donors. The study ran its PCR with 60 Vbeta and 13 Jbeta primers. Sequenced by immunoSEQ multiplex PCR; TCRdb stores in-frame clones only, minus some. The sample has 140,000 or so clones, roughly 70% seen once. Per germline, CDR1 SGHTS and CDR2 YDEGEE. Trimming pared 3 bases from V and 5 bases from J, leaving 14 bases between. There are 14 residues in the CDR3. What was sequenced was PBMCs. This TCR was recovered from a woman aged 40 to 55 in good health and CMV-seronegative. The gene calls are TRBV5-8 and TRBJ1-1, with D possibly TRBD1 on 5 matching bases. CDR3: CASSSYTEGTEAFF. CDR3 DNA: TGTGCCAGCAGCTCCTACACGGAGGGGACTGAAGCTTTCTTT.